This TCR beta chain comes out of a study of blood T cells in healthy people across ages. Trimming took off 6 bases at V and 4 bases at J, with 12 bases between the two ends. The CDR3 runs 13 residues. Looked up from germline, CDR1 is SGHAT and CDR2 is FQDESV (reference sequence). Approximately 9.2 milliliters was the volume of peripheral blood drawn from each donor. A second about 7 to 11 cycle PCR used barcoded and J-beta primers. Tags on each cDNA molecule came from a template-switch adaptor with 12 random nucleotides. Via MiXCR, TCRdb re-called the 5' RACE reads, giving one row per CDR3 protein. Of roughly 860,000 distinct CDR3 sequences in the sample, under 80% were seen once. Findings and limits, study-wide: Investigators viewed diversity estimates from one million T cells as underestimates, the study reported. As age increased, TCR beta diversity per million T cells fell in a roughly linear fashion.

To note about this clonotype: As yet, its antigen is unknown.

Input material: blood. The source of this sequence is a man aged 25-40 years in good health. The rearrangement uses TRBV11-1 and TRBJ1-1; D ambiguous. CDR3 in amino acids: CASSLGIATEAFF. In nucleotides, the CDR3 is TGTGCCAGCAGTCTCGGGATCGCCACTGAAGCTTTCTTT.